Below, 24 T cell receptor beta chains from the same sample are listed, as sequenced in a study of blood T cell repertoires in COVID-19. Here immunoSEQ multiplex PCR was the method, and the copy in TCRdb shows in-frame clones only, minus some. This table has 300,000 to 450,000 clones, 75% to 90% appearing once. The source material was peripheral blood. The receptors come from a woman between 18 and 29 years old with acute or convalescent COVID-19.

The chain employs TRBV10-1 and TRBJ1-4, with TRBD1 identical over 7 bases. V shed 10 bases, J shed 8 bases, and the junction held 19 bases outside the gene matches. The germline gives CDR1 WNHNN, CDR2 SYGVQD (reference sequence). The length of the CDR3 is 16 residues. CDR3 protein: CATLTGQGVGSEKLFF. The CDR3, as DNA: TGCGCCACCCTAACGGGGCAGGGGGTCGGGAGCGAAAAACTGTTTTTT.

The rearrangement links TRBV5-8 to TRBJ2-1; 8 nucleotides line up with TRBD1. V lost 5 bases, J lost 0 bases, and 4 bases stayed unmatched. CDR1 and CDR2 from the germline V gene are SGHTS and YDEGEE. There are 15 residues in the CDR3. CDR3 sequence reads: CASRNTGGSYNEQFF. CDR3 coding DNA: TGTGCCAGCAGGAACACAGGGGGCTCCTACAATGAGCAGTTCTTC.

The chain has TRBV5-1 and TRBJ2-7; D is uncertain. CDR3 length: 13 amino acids. Germline V gene sequence: CDR1 SGHRS, CDR2 YFSETQ. V shed 3 bases and J shed 2 bases, with 9 bases lying between them. The CDR3 is CASSSRETYEQYF. The CDR3 coding sequence is TGCGCCAGCAGCTCGCGAGAAACCTACGAGCAGTACTTC.

The chain links TRBV12-5 to TRBJ1-2; 7 nucleotides agree with TRBD1. Germline lookup yields CDR1 LGHNT and CDR2 FRNRAP. The V segment lost 0 bases and the J segment 4 bases; nucleotides outside the gene matches: 5. The CDR3 runs to 15 residues. This chain's CDR3 is CASGLVTGTGYGYTF. In nucleotides, the CDR3 is TGTGCTAGTGGTTTGGTGACAGGGACCGGCTATGGCTACACCTTC.

The chain couples TRBV5-1 to TRBJ2-3; 8 nucleotides align to TRBD1. V trimming: 6 bases; J trimming: 1 base; junction bases outside the gene matches: 7. The CDR3 totals 15 residues. Germline V gene lookup returns CDR1 SGHRS and CDR2 YFSETQ. The CDR3 region is CASKTGQGGTDTQYF. In nucleotides, the CDR3 is TGCGCCAGCAAAACCGGACAGGGAGGCACAGATACGCAGTATTTT.

The rearrangement joins TRBV14 to TRBJ2-7; TRBD2 aligns across 12 bases. Germline V CDR1 and CDR2: SGHDN, FVKESK. This CDR3 spans 20 amino acids. V gave up 5 bases and J gave up 6 bases; unmatched junction bases: 23. CDR3 amino acids: CASSSRGRTLTSGRRGEQYF. The CDR3 nucleotides read TGTGCCAGCAGCTCTCGGGGGAGAACCTTAACTAGCGGGAGGAGAGGCGAGCAGTACTTC.

J is TRBJ1-6 and V is TRBV7-2, with a tentative D call TRBD1 (5 bases). There are 15 residues in the CDR3. Germline lookup yields CDR1 SGHTA and CDR2 FQGNSA. V was cut by 5 bases and J by 5 bases, with 13 bases left in between. The CDR3 here is CASSPDSTHNSPLHF. The DNA of the CDR3 is TGTGCCAGCAGCCCCGACAGCACCCATAATTCACCCCTCCACTTT.

V is TRBV10-1 and J is TRBJ2-1, with 11 nucleotides matching TRBD2. The CDR3 has 16 amino acids. CDR1 is WNHNN and CDR2 is SYGVQD in the germline V gene (reference sequence). V was clipped by 1 base and J by 5 bases; unmatched bases: 4. The CDR3: CASSELAGGPDNEQFF. CDR3 DNA: TGCGCCAGCAGTGAGTTAGCGGGAGGGCCCGACAATGAGCAGTTCTTC.

The genes are TRBV4-2 and TRBJ1-1; 8 bases align to TRBD1. The ends lost 3 bases at V and 4 bases at J; junction bases unmatched: 4. The germline CDR1 and CDR2 sequences are LGHNA and YNFKEQ. This CDR3 region has 14 residues. CDR3 sequence: CASSHVTGGTEAFF. The CDR3 DNA sequence: TGTGCCAGCAGCCACGTCACAGGGGGCACTGAAGCTTTCTTT.

The chain employs TRBV15 and TRBJ2-5, with 7 nucleotides matching TRBD2. Per the germline V gene, CDR1 is LNHNV and CDR2 is YYDKDF (reference sequence). The CDR3 extends over 15 amino acids. The junction had 8 bases not matched to a gene; V was cut back by 3 bases and J by 4 bases. CDR3 sequence (DNA): TGTGCCACCAGCAGGGAGGGCGGGAGTGGAGAGACCCAGTACTTC. Encoded protein: CATSREGGSGETQYF.

The chain carries TRBV6-2 or TRBV6-3 and TRBJ2-1; TRBD2 agrees at 13 bases. The CDR3 length is 16 residues. V was pared by 1 base and J by 6 bases, with 3 bases of the junction left unmatched. Germline V gene lookup returns CDR1 MNHEY and CDR2 SVGEGT. The CDR3 spells CASSYWGLAGTNEQFF. DNA for the CDR3: TGTGCCAGCAGTTACTGGGGACTAGCGGGAACCAATGAGCAGTTCTTC.

This clone was picked up one time. The chain couples TRBV19 to TRBJ1-2, with TRBD1 as a possible D gene (6 bases). Trimming cost V 4 bases and J 3 bases, with 9 bases left between them. Germline V lookup: CDR1 LNHDA, CDR2 SQIVND (reference sequence). This CDR3 is built from 13 residues. Here the CDR3 reads CASSKQGYYGYTF. The CDR3 DNA sequence: TGTGCCAGTAGTAAGCAGGGGTACTATGGCTACACCTTC.

This chain joins TRBV10-1 and TRBJ2-1; 8 nucleotides agree with TRBD2. The CDR3 contains 15 residues. The germline CDR1 and CDR2 sequences are WNHNN and SYGVQD (reference sequence). V was clipped by 9 bases and J by 2 bases; unmatched bases: 9. The CDR3 nucleotides are TGCGCCAGTTATAAGCGGGAGAGCCCCTACAATGAGCAGTTCTTC. It translates to CASYKRESPYNEQFF.

The rearrangement uses TRBV24-1 and TRBJ1-2, with 9 bases matching TRBD1. The CDR3 is 18 amino acids. V was clipped by 3 bases and J by 6 bases; unmatched bases: 16. Germline V gene lookup returns CDR1 KGHDR and CDR2 SFDVKD. CDR3 sequence (DNA): TGTGCCACCAGTGATGCGGGGTTTAGGGACAGGGATCCCAATGGCTACACCTTC. Translating it yields CATSDAGFRDRDPNGYTF.

Remarks on this clone: The junction departs from the called germline gene at one end, perhaps through a read error. This chain joins TRBV2 and TRBJ2-7; the D gene is possibly TRBD1 (5 bases). The CDR3 totals 13 residues. The germline V gene encodes CDR1 SNHLY and CDR2 FYNNEI. The DNA of the CDR3 is TGTGCCAGCAGGGAAGGGGCAGGAAACGAGCAGTACTTC. This translates into CASREGAGNEQYF.

The V and J genes are TRBV30 and TRBJ1-6; D uncertain. CDR1 and CDR2 from the germline V gene are GTSNPN and SVGIG (reference sequence). Between the trimmed V and J ends, which lost 7 bases and 6 bases, there was a span of 13 bases. This CDR3 contains 13 residues. The CDR3 region is CASKTLPNSPLHF. CDR3 DNA: TGTGCCTCTAAGACACTCCCTAATTCACCCCTCCACTTT.

The chain employs TRBV5-1 and TRBJ2-1; 10 nucleotides agree with TRBD2. With 3 bases clipped from V and 5 bases from J, the junction kept 8 bases outside the gene matches. The CDR3 extends over 16 amino acids. The germline gives CDR1 SGHRS, CDR2 YFSETQ. The CDR3 sequence: CASSSPPGLADNEQFF. The CDR3 DNA reads as TGCGCCAGCAGCTCTCCACCCGGACTAGCGGACAATGAGCAGTTCTTC.

The V and J genes are TRBV2 and TRBJ1-5; D call uncertain. Deletions cut 4 bases from V and 1 base from J, with 11 bases between. The CDR3 spans 15 residues. The germline gives CDR1 SNHLY, CDR2 FYNNEI. The chain's CDR3 is CASSVWEVSNQPQHF. CDR3 DNA: TGTGCCAGCAGTGTGTGGGAGGTCAGCAATCAGCCCCAGCATTTT.

The chain joins TRBV5-6 to TRBJ1-5; 8 bases align to TRBD1. CDR3 size: 16 residues. The ends lost 0 bases at V and 1 base at J; junction bases unmatched: 3. Per germline, CDR1 SGHDT and CDR2 YYEEEE. The CDR3 is CASSLATGASNQPQHF. The CDR3 nucleotides read TGTGCCAGCAGCTTGGCGACAGGGGCAAGCAATCAGCCCCAGCATTTT.

V usage is TRBV4-1 and J usage is TRBJ2-7; TRBD1 matches at 8 bases. V lost 1 base to trimming and J lost 0 bases; unmatched junction nucleotides: 8. The CDR3 is made up of 17 amino acids. Per germline, CDR1 MGHRA and CDR2 YSYEKL. The CDR3 region has the DNA TGCGCCAGCAGCCAAGGAGGGGGACAGGATGGCTCCTACGAGCAGTACTTC. Translating it yields CASSQGGGQDGSYEQYF.

V gene TRBV19 combines with J gene TRBJ2-2, with 9 bases that match TRBD1. This CDR3 has 15 amino acids. With V trimmed by 5 bases and J by 4 bases, 5 bases remained unmatched. From germline, CDR1 is LNHDA and CDR2 SQIVND (reference sequence). The CDR3, as DNA: TGTGCCAGTAGTCAGAGACAGGGGGTCACCGGGGAGCTGTTTTTT. This sequence encodes CASSQRQGVTGELFF.

V is TRBV28 and J is TRBJ2-3; D may be TRBD1 (5 bases). The germline gives CDR1 MDHEN, CDR2 SYDVKM. The CDR3 is 13 residues long. The V end was cut by 9 bases, the J end by 2 bases, with 12 bases between. The CDR3 DNA reads as TGTGCCAGTGGGCAGGGCAACACAGATACGCAGTATTTT. Its protein product is CASGQGNTDTQYF.

This clone was observed a single time. V usage is TRBV28 and J usage is TRBJ1-6; 7 nucleotides line up with TRBD1. CDR1 and CDR2 from the germline V gene are MDHEN and SYDVKM. There are 14 residues in the CDR3. Losses at the gene ends were 4 bases for V and 7 bases for J; bases not matched to a gene: 4. This CDR3 is CASSSDRTNSPLHF. The CDR3 DNA reads TGTGCCAGCAGTTCGGACAGGACAAATTCACCCCTCCACTTT. Based on the CDR3 plus reference TRBV28 and TRBJ1-6, the full variable domain is DVKVTQSSRYLVKRTGEKVFLECVQDMDHENMFWYRQDPGLGLRLIYFSYDVKMKEKGDIPEGYSVSREKKERFSLILESASTNQTSMYLCASSSDRTNSPLHFGNGTRLTVT.

This clone came up many times. V usage is TRBV6-5 and J usage is TRBJ1-5; 8 bases align to TRBD1. This CDR3 region has 15 residues. Trimming cost V 4 bases and J 2 bases; bases outside gene matches: 4. In germline, CDR1 is MNHEY, CDR2 SVGAGI. The CDR3 reads CASSWGRGRNQPQHF. The DNA for the CDR3 is TGTGCCAGCAGTTGGGGCAGGGGGCGCAATCAGCCCCAGCATTTT.